A single TCR beta chain is shown here with its context. This entry belongs to a study of T cell responses to AZD1222 COVID-19 vaccine. The CDR3 is made up of 16 amino acids. The assay was immunoSEQ multiplex PCR, and TCRdb's table has in-frame clones only and misses some. Of about 120,000 clones listed, about 90% are singletons. The chain joins TRBV21-1 to TRBJ2-3; TRBD2, the table's D call, was not compared with the DNA. TRBV21-1 is given as a pseudogene. This clonotype originated in an adult in good health. The sample consisted of peripheral blood, taken on day 0 of AZD1222 vaccination. The DNA for the CDR3 is TGTGCCAGCAGCAAATCGACCACCTACTACACAGATACGCAGTATTTT. Translation gives CASSKSTTYYTDTQYF.